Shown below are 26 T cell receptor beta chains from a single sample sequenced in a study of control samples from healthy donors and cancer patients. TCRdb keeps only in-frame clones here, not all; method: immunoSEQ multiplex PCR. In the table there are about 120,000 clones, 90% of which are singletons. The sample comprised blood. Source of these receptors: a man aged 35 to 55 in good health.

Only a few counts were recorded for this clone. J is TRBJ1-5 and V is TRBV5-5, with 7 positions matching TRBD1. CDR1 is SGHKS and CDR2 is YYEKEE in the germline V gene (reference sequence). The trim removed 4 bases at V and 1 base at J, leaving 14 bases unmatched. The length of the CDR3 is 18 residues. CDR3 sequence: CASSRRDSNSESNQPQHF. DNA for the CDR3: TGTGCCAGCAGCCGACGGGACAGCAACTCTGAGAGCAATCAGCCCCAGCATTTT.

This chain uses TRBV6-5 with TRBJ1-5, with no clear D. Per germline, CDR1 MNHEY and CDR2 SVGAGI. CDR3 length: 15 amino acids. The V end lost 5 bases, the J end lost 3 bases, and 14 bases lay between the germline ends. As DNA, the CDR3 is TGTGCCAGCAGTCCGTCGGACGGATACAATCAGCCCCAGCATTTT. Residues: CASSPSDGYNQPQHF.

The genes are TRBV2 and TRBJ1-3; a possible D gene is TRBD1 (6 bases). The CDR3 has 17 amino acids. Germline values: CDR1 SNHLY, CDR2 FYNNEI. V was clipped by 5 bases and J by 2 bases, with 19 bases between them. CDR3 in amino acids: CASSFQGGGSTGNTIYF. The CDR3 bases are TGTGCCAGCAGTTTCCAAGGGGGGGGCTCCACTGGAAACACCATATATTTT.

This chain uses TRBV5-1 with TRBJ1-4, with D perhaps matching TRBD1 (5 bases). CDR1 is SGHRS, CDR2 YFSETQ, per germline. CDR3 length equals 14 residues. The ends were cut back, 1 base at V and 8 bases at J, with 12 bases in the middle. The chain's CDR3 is CASSLFTGGEKLFF. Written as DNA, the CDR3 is TGCGCCAGCAGCTTGTTTACCGGGGGAGAAAAACTGTTTTTT.

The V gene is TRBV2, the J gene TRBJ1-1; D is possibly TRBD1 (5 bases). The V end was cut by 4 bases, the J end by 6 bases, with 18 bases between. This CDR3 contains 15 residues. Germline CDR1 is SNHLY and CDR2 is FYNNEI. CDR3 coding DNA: TGTGCCAGCAGTGTTTATAGCACGAGGGGCGCTGAAGCTTTCTTT. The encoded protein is CASSVYSTRGAEAFF.

The CDR3 DNA follows: TGCGCCAGCAGTGATCATGGGTCGTACACCGGGGAGCTGTTTTTT. Translated: CASSDHGSYTGELFF. V is TRBV10-1 and J is TRBJ2-2; D ambiguous. This CDR3 region has 15 residues. Germline CDR1 and CDR2: WNHNN and SYGVQD (reference sequence). Trimming left V 3 bases short and J 3 bases short, with 11 bases between.

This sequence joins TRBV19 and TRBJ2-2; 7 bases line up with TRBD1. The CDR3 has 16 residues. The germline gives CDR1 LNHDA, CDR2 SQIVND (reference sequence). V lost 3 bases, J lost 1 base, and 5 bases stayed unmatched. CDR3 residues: CASSIVGTENTGELFF. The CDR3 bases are TGTGCCAGTAGTATCGTCGGGACAGAGAACACCGGGGAGCTGTTTTTT. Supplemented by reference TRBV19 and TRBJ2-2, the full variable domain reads DGGITQSPKYLFRKEGQNVTLSCEQNLNHDAMYWYRQDPGQGLRLIYYSQIVNDFQKGDIAEGYSVSREKKESFPLTVTSAQKNPTAFYLCASSIVGTENTGELFFGEGSRLTVL.

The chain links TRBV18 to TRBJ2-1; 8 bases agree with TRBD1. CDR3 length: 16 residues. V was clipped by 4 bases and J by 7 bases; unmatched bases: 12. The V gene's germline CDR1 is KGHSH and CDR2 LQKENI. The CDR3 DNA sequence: TGTGCCAGCTCACAAAGTTCAGGGGGCGTTCGGAATGAGCAGTTCTTC. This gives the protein CASSQSSGGVRNEQFF.

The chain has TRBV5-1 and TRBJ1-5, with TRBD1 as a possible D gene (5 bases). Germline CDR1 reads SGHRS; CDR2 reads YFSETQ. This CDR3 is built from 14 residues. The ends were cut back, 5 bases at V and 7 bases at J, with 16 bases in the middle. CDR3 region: CASSPGPKLQPQHF. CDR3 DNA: TGCGCCAGCAGTCCAGGGCCCAAACTACAGCCCCAGCATTTT. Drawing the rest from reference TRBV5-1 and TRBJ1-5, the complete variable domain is KAGVTQTPRYLIKTRGQQVTLSCSPISGHRSVSWYQQTPGQGLQFLFEYFSETQRNKGNFPGRFSGRQFSNSRSEMNVSTLELGDSALYLCASSPGPKLQPQHFGDGTRLSIL.

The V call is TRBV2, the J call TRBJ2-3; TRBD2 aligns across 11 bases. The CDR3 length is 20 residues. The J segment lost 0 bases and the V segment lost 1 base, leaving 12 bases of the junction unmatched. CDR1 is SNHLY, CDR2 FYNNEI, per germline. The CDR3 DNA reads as TGTGCCAGCAGTGAAGAGTTAGGTACTAGCGGGGGCCAGAGCACAGATACGCAGTATTTT. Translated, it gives CASSEELGTSGGQSTDTQYF.

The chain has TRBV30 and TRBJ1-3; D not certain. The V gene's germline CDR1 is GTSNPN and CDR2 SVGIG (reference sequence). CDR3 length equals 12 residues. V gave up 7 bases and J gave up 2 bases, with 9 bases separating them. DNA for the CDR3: TGTGCCTCGCCGACCACTGGAAACACCATATATTTT. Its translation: CASPTTGNTIYF.

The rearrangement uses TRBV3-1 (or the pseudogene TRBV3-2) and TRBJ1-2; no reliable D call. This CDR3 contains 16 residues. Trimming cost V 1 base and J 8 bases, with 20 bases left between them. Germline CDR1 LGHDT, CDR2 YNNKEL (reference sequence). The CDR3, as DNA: TGTGCCAGCAGCCAAGTGGGTGGACTGACTTCGAGGGGCTACACCTTC. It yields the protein CASSQVGGLTSRGYTF.

The CDR3 region is CASSLAGTGFQETQYF. The DNA of the CDR3 is TGTGCCAGCAGCTTGGCCGGGACAGGGTTCCAAGAGACCCAGTACTTC. The chain is built from TRBV5-8 and TRBJ2-5; 9 nucleotides align to TRBD1. The length of the CDR3 is 16 residues. Germline V gene lookup returns CDR1 SGHTS and CDR2 YDEGEE. V gave up 0 bases and J gave up 1 base; unmatched junction bases: 4.

The CDR3 loop is CASRPGQESYGYTF. CDR3 sequence (DNA): TGTGCCAGCAGACCTGGACAGGAGTCCTATGGCTACACCTTC. The chain couples TRBV3-1 (or the pseudogene TRBV3-2) to TRBJ1-2, with 7 bases matching TRBD1. The CDR3 totals 14 residues. V was pared by 6 bases and J by 4 bases, with 8 bases of the junction left unmatched. CDR1 and CDR2 (germline): LGHDT, YNNKEL (reference sequence).

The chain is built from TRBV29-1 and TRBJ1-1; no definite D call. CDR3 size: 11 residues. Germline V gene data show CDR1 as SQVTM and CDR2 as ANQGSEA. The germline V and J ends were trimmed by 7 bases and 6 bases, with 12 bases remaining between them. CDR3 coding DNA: TGCAGCGCGCGAAACGGGGCTGAAGCTTTCTTT. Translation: CSARNGAEAFF.

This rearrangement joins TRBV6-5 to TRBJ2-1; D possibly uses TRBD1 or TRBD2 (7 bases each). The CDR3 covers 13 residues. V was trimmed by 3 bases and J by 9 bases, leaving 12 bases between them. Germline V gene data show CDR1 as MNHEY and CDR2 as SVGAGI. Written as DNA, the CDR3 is TGTGCCAGCAGTTATTCCAGGGGGGGTGAGCAGTTCTTC. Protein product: CASSYSRGGEQFF.

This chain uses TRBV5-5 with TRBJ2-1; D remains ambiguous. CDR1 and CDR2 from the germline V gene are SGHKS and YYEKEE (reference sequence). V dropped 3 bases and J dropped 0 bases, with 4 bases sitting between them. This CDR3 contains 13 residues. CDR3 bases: TGTGCCAGCAGCTCAAGCTCCTACAATGAGCAGTTCTTC. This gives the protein CASSSSSYNEQFF.

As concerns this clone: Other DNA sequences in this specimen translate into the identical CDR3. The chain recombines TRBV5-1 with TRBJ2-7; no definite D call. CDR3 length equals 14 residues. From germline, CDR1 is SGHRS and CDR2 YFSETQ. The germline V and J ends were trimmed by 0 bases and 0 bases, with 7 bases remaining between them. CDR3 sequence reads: CASSLGPGSYEQYF. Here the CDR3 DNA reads TGCGCCAGCAGCTTGGGACCGGGCTCCTACGAGCAGTACTTC.

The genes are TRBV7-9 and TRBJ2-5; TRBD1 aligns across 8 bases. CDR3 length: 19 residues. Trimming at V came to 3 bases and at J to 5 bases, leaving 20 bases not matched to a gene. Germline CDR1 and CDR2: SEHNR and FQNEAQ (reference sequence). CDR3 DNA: TGTGCCAGCAGCTTCAGATCGTTATCGGCGCAGGGGGCTGATGAGACCCAGTACTTC. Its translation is CASSFRSLSAQGADETQYF.

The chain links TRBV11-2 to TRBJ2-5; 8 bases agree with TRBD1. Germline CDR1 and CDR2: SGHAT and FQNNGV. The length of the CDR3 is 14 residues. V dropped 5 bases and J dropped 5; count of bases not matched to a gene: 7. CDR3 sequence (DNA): TGTGCCAGCAGCCAAAGGACAGGGCTGGAGACCCAGTACTTC. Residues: CASSQRTGLETQYF. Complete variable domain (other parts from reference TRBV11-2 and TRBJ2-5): EAGVAQSPRYKIIEKRQSVAFWCNPISGHATLYWYQQILGQGPKLLIQFQNNGVVDDSQLPKDRFSAERLKGVDSTLKIQPAKLEDSAVYLCASSQRTGLETQYFGPGTRLLVL.

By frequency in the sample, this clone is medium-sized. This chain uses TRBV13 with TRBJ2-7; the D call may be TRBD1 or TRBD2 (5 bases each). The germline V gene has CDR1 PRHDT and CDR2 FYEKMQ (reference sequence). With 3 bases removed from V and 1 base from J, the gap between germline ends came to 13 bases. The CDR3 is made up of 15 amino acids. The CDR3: CASSFGTAESYEQYF. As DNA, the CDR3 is TGTGCCAGCAGCTTTGGGACCGCCGAGTCCTACGAGCAGTACTTC.

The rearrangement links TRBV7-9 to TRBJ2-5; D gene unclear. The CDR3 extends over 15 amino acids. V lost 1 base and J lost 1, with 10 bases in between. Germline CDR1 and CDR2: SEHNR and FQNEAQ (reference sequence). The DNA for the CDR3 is TGTGCCAGCAGCTTAGTGGGGAATCTCCAAGAGACCCAGTACTTC. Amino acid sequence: CASSLVGNLQETQYF.

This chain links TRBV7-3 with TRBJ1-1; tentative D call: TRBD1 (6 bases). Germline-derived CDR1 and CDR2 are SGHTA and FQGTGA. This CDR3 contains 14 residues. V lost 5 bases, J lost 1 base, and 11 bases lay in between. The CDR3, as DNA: TGTGCCAGCAGCCAGACAGGCCCGAACACTGAAGCTTTCTTT. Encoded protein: CASSQTGPNTEAFF.

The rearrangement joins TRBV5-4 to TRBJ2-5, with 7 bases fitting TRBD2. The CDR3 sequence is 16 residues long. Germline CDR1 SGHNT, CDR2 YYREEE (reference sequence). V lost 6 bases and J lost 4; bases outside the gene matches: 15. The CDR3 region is CASKPKAGGEGETQYF. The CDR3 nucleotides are TGTGCCAGCAAACCCAAGGCTGGGGGGGAGGGAGAGACCCAGTACTTC. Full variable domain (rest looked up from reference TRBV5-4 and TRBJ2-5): ETGVTQSPTHLIKTRGQQVTLRCSSQSGHNTVSWYQQALGQGPQFIFQYYREEENGRGNFPPRFSGLQFPNYSSELNVNALELDDSALYLCASKPKAGGEGETQYFGPGTRLLVL.

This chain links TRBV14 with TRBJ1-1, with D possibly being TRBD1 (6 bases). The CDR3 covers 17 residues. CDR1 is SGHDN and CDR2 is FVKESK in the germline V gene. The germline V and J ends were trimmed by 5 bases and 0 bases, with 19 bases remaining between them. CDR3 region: CASSYETGWNMNTEAFF. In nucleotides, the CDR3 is TGTGCCAGCAGCTACGAGACAGGTTGGAACATGAACACTGAAGCTTTCTTT.

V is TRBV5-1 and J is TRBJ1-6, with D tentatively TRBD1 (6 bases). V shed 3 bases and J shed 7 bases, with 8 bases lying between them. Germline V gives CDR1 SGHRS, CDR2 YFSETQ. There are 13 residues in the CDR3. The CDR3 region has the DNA TGCGCCAGCAGCTGGACAGCAAATTCACCCCTCCACTTT. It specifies CASSWTANSPLHF.